These 19 T cell receptor beta chains originate from one sample sequenced in a study of human T cells and chemical hapten exposure. In TCRdb, the RACE reads were re-called with MiXCR into one record per CDR3 protein. The table includes about 110,000 distinct CDR3 sequences, 12% detected once. Stated time point: pre-sensitization, week 0. Noted treatment: therapeutic diphenylcyclopropenone sensitization with weekly scalp DPC. This specimen consisted of whole blood, obtained in connection with sensitization to the hapten diphenylcyclopropenone (DPC). Source of these receptors: a woman between 50 and 59 years old with alopecia areata. Some clones in this sample may be carry-over from other donors' samples.

Only a few counts were recorded for this clonotype. The chain carries TRBV28 and TRBJ2-4; D remains unclear. V was clipped by 5 bases and J by 3 bases, with 17 bases between them. CDR1 MDHEN and CDR2 SYDVKM come from the germline V gene. This CDR3 region has 16 residues. The CDR3 loop reads CASSAPTSLGKNIQYF. As DNA, the CDR3 is TGTGCCAGCAGTGCCCCGACTTCGTTGGGCAAAAACATTCAGTACTTC.

This sequence joins TRBV6-5 and TRBJ1-6; D is possibly TRBD1 (5 bases). The CDR3 has 16 residues. V lost 10 bases and J 0 bases, leaving 16 bases between the germline ends. From germline, CDR1 is MNHEY and CDR2 SVGAGI. The CDR3 here is CAIRRDVSSYNSPLHF. As DNA, the CDR3 is TGTGCCATCAGGAGGGACGTGAGCTCCTATAATTCACCCCTCCACTTT.

This clonotype came up a few times. The V and J genes are TRBV7-6 and TRBJ1-6, with 7 bases that match TRBD1. V lost 2 bases, J lost 10 bases, and 8 bases stayed unmatched. This CDR3 has 15 residues. CDR1 and CDR2 (germline): SGHVS, FNYEAQ. CDR3 sequence (DNA): TGTGCCAGCAGCTTAAGACAGGGCCCGGGATCACCCCTCCACTTT. As protein: CASSLRQGPGSPLHF.

The chain links TRBV2 to TRBJ2-6, with a possible D match to TRBD2 (6 bases). Germline V gene sequence: CDR1 SNHLY, CDR2 FYNNEI. The CDR3 loop spans 14 amino acids. V lost 6 bases and J lost 4, with 10 bases in between. CDR3 DNA: TGTGCCAGCAGGGGGGGAACCGGGGCCAACGTCCTGACTTTC. It encodes CASRGGTGANVLTF.

The rearrangement uses TRBV5-4 and TRBJ2-1; 7 bases match TRBD1. With 4 bases clipped from V and 7 bases from J, the junction kept 5 bases outside the gene matches. The CDR3 consists of 13 residues. Germline loops: CDR1 SGHNT, CDR2 YYREEE (reference sequence). This chain's CDR3 is CASSPTGSNEQFF. The CDR3 region has the DNA TGTGCCAGCAGCCCGACAGGGTCTAATGAGCAGTTCTTC.

The gene calls are TRBV6-2 or TRBV6-3 and TRBJ1-1; D is possibly TRBD1 (6 bases). The CDR3 totals 16 residues. Trimming shortened V by 1 base and J by 6 bases, and 18 bases separated the two germline ends. The germline V gene encodes CDR1 MNHEY and CDR2 SVGEGT. CDR3 region: CASSYWGVQGTSEAFF. DNA for the CDR3: TGTGCCAGCAGTTACTGGGGGGTGCAGGGGACCTCTGAAGCTTTCTTT.

The chain combines TRBV28 with TRBJ2-5, with unresolved D. The CDR3 spans 12 residues. The V and J ends lost 4 bases and 5 bases respectively, with 8 bases between them. CDR1 is MDHEN and CDR2 is SYDVKM in the germline V gene. CDR3 coding DNA: TGTGCCAGCAGTTCGAGAATGGAGACCCAGTACTTC. It is translated as CASSSRMETQYF. The whole variable domain, filled in from reference TRBV28 and TRBJ2-5, reads DVKVTQSSRYLVKRTGEKVFLECVQDMDHENMFWYRQDPGLGLRLIYFSYDVKMKEKGDIPEGYSVSREKKERFSLILESASTNQTSMYLCASSSRMETQYFGPGTRLLVL.

In its sample, this clonotype was seen a few times. V usage is TRBV6-2 or TRBV6-3 and J usage is TRBJ2-7, with 11 positions matching TRBD2. The CDR3 is 17 residues long. The V segment lost 2 bases and the J segment 3 bases; nucleotides outside the gene matches: 9. From germline, CDR1 is MNHEY and CDR2 SVGEGT. The CDR3 here is CASSYGPGLAADYEQYF. The CDR3 nucleotides are TGTGCCAGCAGTTACGGTCCGGGACTAGCGGCCGACTACGAGCAGTACTTC.

V usage is TRBV15 and J usage is TRBJ1-3; D not resolved. The V gene lost 0 bases and the J gene lost 0 bases, with 3 bases spanning the gap. Per the germline V gene, CDR1 is LNHNV and CDR2 is YYDKDF (reference sequence). There are 14 residues in the CDR3. The CDR3 nucleotides read TGTGCCACCAGCAGAGAGGGCTCTGGAAACACCATATATTTT. Translation: CATSREGSGNTIYF.

Remarks on this clonotype: Because it lacks the conserved phenylalanine or tryptophan at the end, this CDR3 is likely a read error. The rearrangement links TRBV28 to TRBJ2-6; a weak D match, TRBD1 (5 bases). The V end was cut by 10 bases, the J end by 4 bases, with 11 bases between. The CDR3 contains 13 residues. Germline assignment: CDR1 MDHEN and CDR2 SYDVKM. The CDR3 DNA reads as TGTGCCACGCAGGGTACCGGGGCCAACGTCCTGACTTCC. Its protein is CATQGTGANVLTS.

The chain uses TRBV12-3 or TRBV12-4 and TRBJ1-4; a weak D match, TRBD1 (6 bases). The CDR3 spans 14 residues. With 8 bases removed from V and 4 bases from J, the gap between germline ends came to 14 bases. The CDR3 reads CASGETGLNEKLFF. CDR3 nucleotide sequence: TGTGCCAGCGGTGAAACAGGGCTTAATGAAAAACTGTTTTTT.

This clonotype was picked up a small number of times. The junction departs from germline at one end; a sequencing error may be responsible. This chain uses TRBV7-7 with TRBJ2-6; D is unresolved. Germline loops: CDR1 SSHAT, CDR2 FNYEAQ (reference sequence). This CDR3 has 15 residues. CDR3 in amino acids: CASSSPGVGANVLTF. DNA for the CDR3: TGTGCTAGCAGCTCCCCGGGTGTTGGGGCCAACGTCCTGACTTTC.

The table lists this clonotype with a few counts. The J gene is TRBJ1-1, the V gene TRBV6-2 or TRBV6-3; D remains unclear. The CDR3 has 14 residues. V shed 4 bases and J shed 5 bases, with 14 bases lying between them. Germline values: CDR1 MNHEY, CDR2 SVGEGT. The CDR3 DNA sequence: TGTGCCAGCAGTTTTGGGATTATGGGGACTGAAGCTTTCTTT. It specifies CASSFGIMGTEAFF.

This clonotype was observed a handful of times. The V gene is TRBV20-1, the J gene TRBJ1-6; 9 nucleotides align to TRBD1. Unmatched junction bases numbered 5, after V lost 3 bases and J lost 11 bases. CDR3 size: 13 residues. The germline CDR1 and CDR2 sequences are DFQATT and SNEGSKA (reference sequence). CDR3: CSASLQGAPPLHF. In DNA, the CDR3 is TGCAGTGCTAGCTTACAGGGGGCCCCACCCCTCCACTTT.

This clonotype was seen a few times. The chain joins TRBV19 to TRBJ2-2; TRBD1 might be the D (5 bases). Germline V gene sequence: CDR1 LNHDA, CDR2 SQIVND (reference sequence). Trimming removed 2 bases from V and 5 bases from J, with 6 bases in between. This CDR3 has 13 amino acids. CDR3 DNA: TGTGCCAGTAGTATACAGGGTACCGGGGAGCTGTTTTTT. Translated: CASSIQGTGELFF.

The chain employs TRBV20-1 and TRBJ2-7, with D perhaps being TRBD1 or TRBD2 (5 bases each). This CDR3 comprises 13 residues. Germline V lookup: CDR1 DFQATT, CDR2 SNEGSKA (reference sequence). V was trimmed by 6 bases and J by 2 bases, leaving 14 bases between them. The CDR3 DNA follows: TGCAGTGCCACGGGGCAGGGAACCTACGAGCAGTACTTC. Protein: CSATGQGTYEQYF.

Only a few counts were recorded for this clonotype. V usage is TRBV9 and J usage is TRBJ2-1; D is possibly TRBD1 (5 bases). Trimming pared 0 bases from V and 0 bases from J, leaving 7 bases between. In germline, CDR1 is SGDLS, CDR2 YYNGEE. There are 15 residues in the CDR3. The CDR3 loop reads CASSVAGISYNEQFF. DNA for the CDR3: TGTGCCAGCAGCGTAGCAGGGATCTCCTACAATGAGCAGTTCTTC.

The table lists this clonotype with a few counts. The chain is built from TRBV2 and TRBJ2-2; D may be TRBD1 or TRBD2 (7 bases each). Germline-derived CDR1 and CDR2 are SNHLY and FYNNEI. The V end lost 6 bases, the J end lost 7 bases, and 21 bases lay between the germline ends. This CDR3 is built from 16 residues. This chain's CDR3 is CASSPQGGGAGGELFF. The CDR3 DNA sequence: TGTGCCAGCAGCCCTCAGGGAGGGGGCGCTGGCGGGGAGCTGTTTTTT.

This clonotype has a count of ten or more. The chain joins TRBV6-2 or TRBV6-3 to TRBJ2-2; D may be TRBD1 (6 bases). Trimming removed 5 bases from V and 7 bases from J, with 14 bases in between. CDR1 is MNHEY, CDR2 SVGEGT, per germline. This CDR3 region has 14 residues. The CDR3: CASSTGIRGGELFF. As DNA, the CDR3 is TGTGCCAGCAGTACAGGGATCCGAGGCGGGGAGCTGTTTTTT.